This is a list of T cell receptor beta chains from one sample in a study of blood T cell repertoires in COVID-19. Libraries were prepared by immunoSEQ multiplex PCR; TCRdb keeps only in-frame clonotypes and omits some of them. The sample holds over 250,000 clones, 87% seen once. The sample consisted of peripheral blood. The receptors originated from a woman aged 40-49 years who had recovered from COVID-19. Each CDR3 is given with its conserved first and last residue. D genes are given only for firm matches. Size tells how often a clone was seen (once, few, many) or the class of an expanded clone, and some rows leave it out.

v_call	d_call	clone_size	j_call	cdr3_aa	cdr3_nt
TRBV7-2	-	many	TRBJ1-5	CASSSGQGRNQPQHF	TGTGCCAGCAGCTCAGGCCAAGGCCGCAATCAGCCCCAGCATTTT
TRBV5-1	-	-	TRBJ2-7	CASSPGQSFREQYF	TGCGCCAGCAGCCCGGGACAATCGTTCCGCGAGCAGTACTTC
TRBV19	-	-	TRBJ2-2	CASKVGGNTGELFF	TGTGCCAGTAAAGTCGGGGGGAACACCGGGGAGCTGTTTTTT
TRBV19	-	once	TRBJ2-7	CASTRDGGNYEQYF	TGTGCCAGTACCCGGGACGGAGGGAACTACGAGCAGTACTTC
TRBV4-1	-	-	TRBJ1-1	CASSQDSSYTEAFF	TGCGCCAGCAGCCAAGATTCCAGTTACACTGAAGCTTTCTTT
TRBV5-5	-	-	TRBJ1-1	CASSYGTEGGTEAFF	TGTGCCAGCAGCTACGGTACAGAAGGAGGGACTGAAGCTTTCTTT
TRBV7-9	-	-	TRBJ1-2	CASSLFQGYGYTF	TGTGCCAGCAGCTTATTCCAGGGCTACGGCTACACCTTC
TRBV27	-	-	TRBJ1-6	CASSYRSGNSPLHF	TGTGCCAGCAGTTATCGATCAGGGAACTCACCCCTCCACTTT
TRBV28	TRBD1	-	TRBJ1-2	CASSWTGGYGYTF	TGTGCCAGCAGTTGGACAGGGGGCTATGGCTACACCTTC
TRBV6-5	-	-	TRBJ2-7	CASSYSIPGSPHEQYF	TGTGCCAGCAGTTACTCGATTCCGGGGTCCCCCCACGAGCAGTACTTC
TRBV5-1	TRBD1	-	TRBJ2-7	CASSPRGQGVYEQYF	TGCGCCAGCAGCCCAAGGGGACAGGGGGTATACGAGCAGTACTTC
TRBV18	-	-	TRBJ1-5	CASSPNQGTKQPQHF	TGTGCCAGCTCACCAAATCAGGGAACCAAACAGCCCCAGCATTTT
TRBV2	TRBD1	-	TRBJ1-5	CASSLGQGSNQPQHF	TGTGCCAGCAGTTTGGGACAGGGGAGCAATCAGCCCCAGCATTTT
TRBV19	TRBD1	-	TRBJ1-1	CASRSGTGVPEAFF	TGTGCCAGTAGATCCGGGACAGGGGTCCCTGAAGCTTTCTTT
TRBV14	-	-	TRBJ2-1	CASSQELPRDEQFF	TGTGCCAGCAGCCAAGAACTACCGCGGGATGAGCAGTTCTTC
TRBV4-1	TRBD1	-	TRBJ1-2	CASSQADRVWYGYTF	TGCGCCAGCAGCCAAGCCGACAGGGTGTGGTATGGCTACACCTTC
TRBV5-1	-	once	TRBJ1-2	CASSSDAGESHGYTF	TGCGCCAGCAGCTCGGACGCAGGGGAGTCGCATGGCTACACCTTC
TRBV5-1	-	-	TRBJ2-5	CASSLTAGTVQETQYF	TGCGCCAGCAGCTTGACGGCGGGGACCGTCCAAGAGACCCAGTACTTC
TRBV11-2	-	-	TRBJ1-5	CASSGQLSNQPQHF	TGTGCCAGCAGCGGACAGCTTAGCAATCAGCCCCAGCATTTT
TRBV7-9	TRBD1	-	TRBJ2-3	CASRRGLETDTQYF	TGTGCCAGCAGAAGGGGGCTTGAAACAGATACGCAGTATTTT
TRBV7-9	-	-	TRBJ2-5	CASSQWTREETQYF	TGTGCCAGCAGCCAATGGACACGGGAGGAGACCCAGTACTTC
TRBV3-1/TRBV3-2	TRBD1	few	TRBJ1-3	CASSPSTGGSGNTIYF	TGTGCCAGCAGCCCGTCGACAGGGGGCTCTGGAAACACCATATATTTT
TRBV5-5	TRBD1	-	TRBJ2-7	CASSVDRGYYEQYF	TGTGCCAGCAGCGTGGACAGGGGATACTACGAGCAGTACTTC
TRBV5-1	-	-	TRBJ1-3	CASSLVAGHSGNTIYF	TGCGCCAGCAGCTTGGTGGCAGGGCACTCTGGAAACACCATATATTTT
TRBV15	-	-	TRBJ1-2	CATSRDWQGFGYTF	TGTGCCACCAGCAGAGATTGGCAGGGATTTGGCTACACCTTC
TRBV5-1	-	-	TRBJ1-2	CASSPDRGYGYTF	TGCGCCAGCAGCCCAGACCGAGGCTATGGCTACACCTTC
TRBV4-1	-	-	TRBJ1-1	CASSHPPTSTNTEAFF	TGCGCCAGCAGCCATCCTCCAACTTCGACTAACACTGAAGCTTTCTTT
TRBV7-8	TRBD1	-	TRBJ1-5	CASSQEQGAGWQPQHF	TGTGCCAGCAGCCAAGAGCAGGGGGCAGGATGGCAGCCCCAGCATTTT
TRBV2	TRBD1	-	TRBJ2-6	CASRPGQGAGANVLTF	TGTGCCAGCAGACCGGGACAGGGGGCTGGGGCCAACGTCCTGACTTTC
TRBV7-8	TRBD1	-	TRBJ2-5	CASSNRDRVILTQYF	TGTGCCAGCAGTAACCGGGACAGGGTGATTCTGACCCAGTACTTC
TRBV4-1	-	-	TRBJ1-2	CASSQPGAYLYNYGYTF	TGCGCCAGCAGCCAGCCTGGGGCGTACCTTTATAACTATGGCTACACCTTC
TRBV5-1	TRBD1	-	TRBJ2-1	CASSSGQGASYNEQFF	TGCGCCAGCAGCTCGGGACAGGGGGCTTCCTACAATGAGCAGTTCTTC
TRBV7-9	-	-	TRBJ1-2	CASSLGTVNYGYTF	TGTGCCAGCAGCTTAGGGACAGTCAACTATGGCTACACCTTC
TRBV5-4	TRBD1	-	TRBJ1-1	CASSFEVQGAFF	TGTGCCAGCAGCTTTGAGGTACAGGGGGCTTTCTTT
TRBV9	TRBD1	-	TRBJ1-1	CASSVAHRTGGTEAFF	TGTGCCAGCAGCGTAGCTCATCGGACAGGGGGGACTGAAGCTTTCTTT
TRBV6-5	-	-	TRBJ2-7	CASTTFRVMNEQYF	TGTGCCAGCACCACCTTCAGGGTTATGAACGAGCAGTACTTC
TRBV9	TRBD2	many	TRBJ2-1	CASSVGVAGGPYNEQFF	TGTGCCAGCAGCGTAGGGGTAGCGGGGGGGCCCTACAATGAGCAGTTCTTC
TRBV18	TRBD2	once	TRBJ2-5	CASSPTRGGQETQYF	TGTGCCAGCTCACCGACGCGGGGGGGGCAAGAGACCCAGTACTTC
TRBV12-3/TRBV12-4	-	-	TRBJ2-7	CASSRRAYEQYF	TGTGCCAGCAGTCGCAGGGCTTACGAGCAGTACTTC
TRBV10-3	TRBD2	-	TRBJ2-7	CAISEFRGVAEQYF	TGTGCCATCAGTGAGTTCCGGGGGGTAGCCGAGCAGTACTTC
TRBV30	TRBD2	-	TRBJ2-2	CAWKGLAGGAGELFF	TGTGCCTGGAAAGGACTAGCGGGGGGCGCCGGGGAGCTGTTTTTT